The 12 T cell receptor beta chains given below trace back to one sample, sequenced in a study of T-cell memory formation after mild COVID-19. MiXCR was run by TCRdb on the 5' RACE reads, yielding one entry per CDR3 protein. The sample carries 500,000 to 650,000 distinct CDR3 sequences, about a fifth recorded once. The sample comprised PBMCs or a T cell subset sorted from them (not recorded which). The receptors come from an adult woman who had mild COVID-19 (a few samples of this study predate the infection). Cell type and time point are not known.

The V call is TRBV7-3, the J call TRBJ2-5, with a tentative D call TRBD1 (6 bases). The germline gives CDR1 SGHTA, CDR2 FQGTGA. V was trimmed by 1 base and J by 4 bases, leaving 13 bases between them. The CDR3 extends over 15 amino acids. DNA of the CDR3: TGTGCCAGCAGCTTAAGGGGGACATCGGGAGAGACCCAGTACTTC. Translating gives CASSLRGTSGETQYF.

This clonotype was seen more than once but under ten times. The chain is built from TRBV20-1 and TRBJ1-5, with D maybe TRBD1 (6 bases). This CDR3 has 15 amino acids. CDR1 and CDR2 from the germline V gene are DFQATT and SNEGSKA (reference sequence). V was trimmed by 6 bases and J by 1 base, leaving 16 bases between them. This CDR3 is CSALPDRSSNQPQHF. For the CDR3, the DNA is TGCAGTGCGCTCCCTGACAGGTCGAGCAATCAGCCCCAGCATTTT.

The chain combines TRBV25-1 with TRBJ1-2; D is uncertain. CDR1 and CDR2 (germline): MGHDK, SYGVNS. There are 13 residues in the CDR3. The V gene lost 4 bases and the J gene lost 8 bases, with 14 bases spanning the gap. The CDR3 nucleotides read TGTGCCAGCAGTGGACTTCGTGCGTTCGGCTACACCTTC. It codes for CASSGLRAFGYTF.

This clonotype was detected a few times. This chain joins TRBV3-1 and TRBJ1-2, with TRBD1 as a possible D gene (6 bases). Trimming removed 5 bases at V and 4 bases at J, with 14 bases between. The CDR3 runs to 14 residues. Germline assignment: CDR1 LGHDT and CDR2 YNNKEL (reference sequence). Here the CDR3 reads CASSSNRDSYGYTF. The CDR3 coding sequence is TGTGCCAGCAGCTCGAACAGGGATTCCTATGGCTACACCTTC.

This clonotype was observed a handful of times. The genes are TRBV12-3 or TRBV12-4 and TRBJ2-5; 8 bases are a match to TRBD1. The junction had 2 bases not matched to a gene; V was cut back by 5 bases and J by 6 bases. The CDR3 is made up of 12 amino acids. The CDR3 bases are TGTGCCAGCAGTGGACAGGGCAAGACCCAGTACTTC. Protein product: CASSGQGKTQYF.

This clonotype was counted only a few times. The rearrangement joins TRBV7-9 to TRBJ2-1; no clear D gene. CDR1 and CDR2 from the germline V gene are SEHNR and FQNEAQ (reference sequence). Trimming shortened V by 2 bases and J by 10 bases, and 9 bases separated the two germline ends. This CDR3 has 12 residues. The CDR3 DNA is TGTGCCAGCAGCTTACCCTCTGCAGAGCAGTTCTTC. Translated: CASSLPSAEQFF.

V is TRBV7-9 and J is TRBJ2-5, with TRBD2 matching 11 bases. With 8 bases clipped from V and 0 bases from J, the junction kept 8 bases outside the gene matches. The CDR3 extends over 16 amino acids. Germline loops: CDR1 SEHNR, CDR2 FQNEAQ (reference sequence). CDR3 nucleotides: TGTGCCAGCTCCCCGGGACTAGCGGAGTACCAAGAGACCCAGTACTTC. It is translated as CASSPGLAEYQETQYF.

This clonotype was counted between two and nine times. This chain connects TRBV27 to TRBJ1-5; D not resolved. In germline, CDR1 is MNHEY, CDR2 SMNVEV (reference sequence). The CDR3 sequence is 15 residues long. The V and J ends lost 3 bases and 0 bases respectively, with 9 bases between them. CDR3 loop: CASSFDPYSNQPQHF. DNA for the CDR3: TGTGCCAGCAGTTTCGACCCTTATAGCAATCAGCCCCAGCATTTT.

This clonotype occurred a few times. The CDR3 is CASSEYLGGTYEQYF. Written as DNA, the CDR3 is TGTGCCAGCAGTGAGTACCTAGGGGGAACCTACGAGCAGTACTTC. The V and J genes are TRBV2 and TRBJ2-7; D may be TRBD1 (6 bases). Trimming left V 3 bases short and J 2 bases short, with 14 bases between. The CDR3 consists of 15 residues. Germline V gene data show CDR1 as SNHLY and CDR2 as FYNNEI.

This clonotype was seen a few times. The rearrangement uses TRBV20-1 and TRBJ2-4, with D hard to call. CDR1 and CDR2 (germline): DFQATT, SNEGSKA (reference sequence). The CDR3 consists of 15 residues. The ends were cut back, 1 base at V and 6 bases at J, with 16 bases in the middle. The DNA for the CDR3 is TGCAGTGCTAGAGTGGGGTTAAGGCCGACAAACATTCAGTACTTC. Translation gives CSARVGLRPTNIQYF.

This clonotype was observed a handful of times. As DNA, the CDR3 is TGTGCCAGCAGCCAAGAGGGGGGCGCGACGGACACCATATATTTT. Amino acid sequence: CASSQEGGATDTIYF. The rearrangement joins TRBV4-2 to TRBJ1-3, with D perhaps TRBD1 (6 bases). Germline lookup yields CDR1 LGHNA and CDR2 YNFKEQ. The CDR3 runs 15 residues. V lost 0 bases and J 8 bases, leaving 14 bases between the germline ends.

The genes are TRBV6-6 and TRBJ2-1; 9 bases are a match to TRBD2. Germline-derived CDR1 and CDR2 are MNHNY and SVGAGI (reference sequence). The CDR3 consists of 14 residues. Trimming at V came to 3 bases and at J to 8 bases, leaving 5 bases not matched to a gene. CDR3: CASSYTSGSHEQFF. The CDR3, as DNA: TGTGCCAGCAGTTATACTAGCGGGTCTCATGAGCAGTTCTTC.